This T cell receptor (beta chain) emerged from a study of shared clonotypes between healthy human individuals. Broader study findings: Clonotype sharing among donors, it was expected, would be affected by sequencing depth.

Sorted-subset replicate PCR reactions were performed with roughly 200 ng DNA, corresponding to about 30,000 T cell genomes. Produced via immunoSEQ multiplex PCR; TCRdb's table is partial and in-frame only. The data show around 990,000 clones, approximately 80% seen once. With 0 bases removed from V and 5 bases from J, the gap between germline ends came to 13 bases. Germline assignment: CDR1 GTSNPN and CDR2 SVGIG (reference sequence). The CDR3 contains 14 residues. Details on this clone: Antigen: not known.

The V and J genes are TRBV30 and TRBJ1-1; a weak D match, TRBD1 (5 bases). Sequenced material: memory CD4+ T cells from PBMCs. Indicated subset: CD45RA-negative fraction. The receptor was derived from a man aged 18 to 29 in good health. Some clones in this sample may be carry-over from other donors' samples. For the CDR3, the DNA is TGTGCCTGGAGTGTCGGCGGGACTGGTACTGAAGCTTTCTTT. It translates to CAWSVGGTGTEAFF.